A selection of T cell receptor beta chains follows, all from one sample in a study of T cells expressing NK-cell markers. TCRdb reanalyzed the 5' RACE reads and collapses them to one entry per CDR3 protein, without DNA. The repertoire table contains some 390,000 distinct CDR3 sequences. Sequenced sample: blood T cells: a sorted CD56 or NKG2C T cell subset, CD4+ or CD8+ T cells, or bulk PBMC T cells (not recorded which). The source of these receptors is a woman aged 50 to 60 in good health. Each CDR3 is given with its conserved first and last residue.

>TRBV10-3|TRBJ1-5
CAISESGQVGNQPQHF
>TRBV4-1|TRBJ1-6
CASSHGDGPNPALHF
>TRBV6-5|TRBJ2-1
CASSPDSPTYNEQFF
>TRBV7-2|TRBJ2-2
CASSVGRGNTGELFF
>TRBV12-3/TRBV12-4|TRBJ1-1
CASSFWQGLSEAFF
>TRBV19|TRBJ1-1
CASTRAGAEAFF
>TRBV5-1|TRBJ2-7
CASSLTGLSPYEQYF
>TRBV11-3|TRBJ2-1
CASSWISAGAGEQFF
>TRBV29-1|TRBJ2-2
CSVEDLSGTGELFF
>TRBV15|TRBJ2-6
CATSRGIDNFGANVLTF
>TRBV7-9|TRBJ1-5
CASSPNEKDRSQHF
>TRBV9|TRBJ2-3
CASSLRLDPTDTQYF
>TRBV27|TRBJ2-5
CASSLGGTGPLGTQYF
>TRBV27|TRBJ2-7
CASSLQGVYYEQYF
>TRBV10-1|TRBJ2-1
CASSERTPLIPEQFF
>TRBV25-1|TRBJ2-5
CASSEWSNLETQYF
>TRBV18|TRBJ2-7
CASSPGQGLNYEQYF
>TRBV4-2|TRBJ2-3
CASSQEERDAEYF
>TRBV4-2|TRBJ2-4
CASSQDPSSNIQYF
>TRBV9|TRBJ1-1
CASSVEEGGEAFF
>TRBV3-1|TRBJ2-7
CASSQDQGGREQYF
>TRBV29-1|TRBJ2-1
CSVEDTASSSYNEQFF
>TRBV3-1|TRBJ1-1
CASSPTKIQGGGEAFF
>TRBV27|TRBJ2-1
CASGAPSGNYYNEQFF
>TRBV12-3/TRBV12-4|TRBJ2-7
CASRDRGSYEQYF
>TRBV5-1|TRBJ2-1
CASSLSGVGLAGSRGNEQFF
>TRBV10-3|TRBJ2-2
CAAATSGQTGELFF
>TRBV15|TRBJ1-2
CATSRDKGSSYGYTF
>TRBV12-3/TRBV12-4|TRBJ2-1
CASSLQGLAGALLNEQFF
>TRBV11-2|TRBJ2-3
CASSSGTGYSPDTQYF
>TRBV5-6|TRBJ2-3
CASSLAVGGASTDTQYF
>TRBV12-3/TRBV12-4|TRBJ2-7
CASSPSSGTPYEQYF
>TRBV6-5|TRBJ1-2
CASSPGGFAYGYTF
>TRBV10-2|TRBJ2-1
CASGRQGSYNEQFF
>TRBV20-1|TRBJ1-1
CSQRRSPYPEAFF
>TRBV27|TRBJ2-1
CASSTRQAHNEQFF
>TRBV7-8|TRBJ2-1
CASSLWLAGGSSYNEQFF
>TRBV11-2|TRBJ2-1
CASSLDSGRSEQFF
>TRBV10-2|TRBJ1-5
CASSESSGYNQPQHF
>TRBV24-1|TRBJ1-1
CATSAQGQTEEAFF
>TRBV30|TRBJ2-7
CAWSVSSGTEQYF
>TRBV27|TRBJ1-2
CASSPTPGVVYGYTF
>TRBV7-2|TRBJ2-7
CASSLLGLVSYEQYF
>TRBV5-1|TRBJ2-5
CASATGSETQYF
>TRBV3-1|TRBJ1-5
CASSPGTGGVQPQHF
>TRBV29-1|TRBJ2-1
CSVVGQPEGPTSSYNEQFF
>TRBV20-1|TRBJ1-1
CSARAGANTEAFF
>TRBV7-3|TRBJ2-2
CASSRGYAGELFF
>TRBV12-3/TRBV12-4|TRBJ1-1
CASSSRENTEAFF
>TRBV7-8|TRBJ2-1
CASSSSLAGGPREQFF
>TRBV11-2|TRBJ2-3
CASSSGGGSPLTDTQYF
>TRBV12-3/TRBV12-4|TRBJ2-1
CASSSWLRGGNEQFF
>TRBV3-1|TRBJ2-1
CASSDRDVYNEQFF
>TRBV20-1|TRBJ2-5
CSAPGWGETQYF
>TRBV10-1|TRBJ2-3
CASSDPVDLITDTQYF
>TRBV9|TRBJ2-7
CASSPHGRTYEQYF
>TRBV20-1|TRBJ2-5
CSGGPRQETQYF